This passage covers 10 T cell receptor beta chains from one sample sequenced in a study of Graves' ophthalmopathy and Graves' hyperthyroidism. RNA transcripts yielded amplified TCR beta CDR3 regions. In the first round, RT-PCR was carried out with HTBI primers, and a multiplex PCR formed the second round. MiXCR, applied by TCRdb to the multiplex PCR reads, yields one record per CDR3 protein. The sample records about 1.2 million distinct CDR3 sequences, 35% to 45% being singletons. Sequencing was done on a sample of peripheral blood or thyroid tissue (not recorded which). The origin of the receptors is an adult man with Graves' hyperthyroidism.

In its sample, this clonotype was seen many times. The chain combines TRBV20-1 with TRBJ2-7; TRBD1 might be the D (6 bases). Germline V gives CDR1 DFQATT, CDR2 SNEGSKA (reference sequence). This CDR3 spans 10 amino acids. V gave up 3 bases and J gave up 8 bases, with 8 bases separating them. The CDR3 reads CSASGQQQYF. CDR3 sequence (DNA): TGCAGTGCTAGCGGACAGCAGCAGTACTTC.

This sequence joins TRBV20-1 and TRBJ2-5, with 8 positions matching TRBD2. The CDR3 sequence is 17 residues long. Germline-derived CDR1 and CDR2 are DFQATT and SNEGSKA (reference sequence). The V gene end was trimmed by 3 bases and the J gene end by 0 bases; junction bases not matched to a gene: 12. For the CDR3, the DNA is TGCAGTGCTAGTGGTGTCGGGCGCGGGGGGAACCAAGAGACCCAGTACTTC. Its translation is CSASGVGRGGNQETQYF.

This clonotype was seen ten or more times. This rearrangement joins TRBV20-1 to TRBJ1-6; 7 nucleotides match TRBD1. The CDR3 is 14 amino acids. Germline assignment: CDR1 DFQATT and CDR2 SNEGSKA (reference sequence). Trimming took 2 bases from V and 4 from J; bases not matched to a gene: 2. CDR3 DNA sequence: TGCAGTGCTAGAAGGGACAGATATAATTCACCCCTCCACTTT. This encodes CSARRDRYNSPLHF.

The V call is TRBV7-2, the J call TRBJ1-4, with 7 nucleotides matching TRBD1. Germline CDR1 SGHTA, CDR2 FQGNSA. V was clipped by 5 bases and J by 7 bases; unmatched bases: 10. CDR3 size: 15 residues. Here the CDR3 DNA reads TGTGCCAGCAGCCTCGGGTTACAGGGGCCTGAAAAACTGTTTTTT. The encoded protein is CASSLGLQGPEKLFF.

This clonotype has only a few counts. The genes are TRBV7-2 and TRBJ2-5, with 9 bases lining up with TRBD1. Germline V gene sequence: CDR1 SGHTA, CDR2 FQGNSA. V was clipped by 1 base and J by 3 bases; unmatched bases: 3. The CDR3 spans 15 residues. The CDR3 reads CASSLVWDREETQYF. The CDR3 DNA reads as TGTGCCAGCAGCTTAGTCTGGGACAGGGAAGAGACCCAGTACTTC.

The chain combines TRBV7-9 with TRBJ1-1; D not certain. The V and J ends lost 6 bases and 1 base respectively, with 12 bases between them. The CDR3 is made up of 14 amino acids. Per the germline V gene, CDR1 is SEHNR and CDR2 is FQNEAQ (reference sequence). The CDR3 DNA reads as TGTGCCAGCAGGACACTAGGAGGGAACACTGAAGCTTTCTTT. Protein: CASRTLGGNTEAFF.

This clonotype was recorded once. The junction differs from germline at one of its ends, possibly a read error. The V and J genes are TRBV15 and TRBJ1-5; D not resolved. This CDR3 region has 15 residues. The germline V gene encodes CDR1 LNHNV and CDR2 YYDKDF (reference sequence). The CDR3 DNA follows: TGTGCCACCAGCAGAGGTTTGGGAGTCCATCAGCCCCGGTATTTT. This codes for CATSRGLGVHQPRYF.

This clonotype was recorded many times. V usage is TRBV2 and J usage is TRBJ2-2; D gene uncertain. Germline V gives CDR1 SNHLY, CDR2 FYNNEI. The CDR3 is made up of 13 amino acids. The V gene lost 2 bases and the J gene lost 4 bases, with 5 bases spanning the gap. Here the CDR3 DNA reads TGTGCCAGCAGTGAACTCGGCACCGGGGAGCTGTTTTTT. Protein sequence: CASSELGTGELFF.

This clonotype occurred many times. This sequence joins TRBV10-3 and TRBJ2-7; 7 nucleotides match TRBD2. CDR1 is ENHRY and CDR2 is SYGVKD in the germline V gene. CDR3 size: 20 residues. Trimming at V came to 0 bases and at J to 3 bases, leaving 20 bases not matched to a gene. In DNA, the CDR3 is TGTGCCATCAGTGAGTCGGTGTGGTCAGGGAGCCGGGAGGCCGACTACGAGCAGTACTTC. Protein sequence: CAISESVWSGSREADYEQYF.

Many counts were recorded for this clonotype. This chain connects TRBV5-6 to TRBJ2-5; D may be TRBD2 (6 bases). CDR3 length: 15 amino acids. The V and J ends lost 1 base and 2 bases respectively, with 12 bases between them. Germline lookup yields CDR1 SGHDT and CDR2 YYEEEE. DNA of the CDR3: TGTGCCAGCAGCTTGCGTGCGGGAAGACAAGAGACCCAGTACTTC. Amino acid sequence: CASSLRAGRQETQYF.